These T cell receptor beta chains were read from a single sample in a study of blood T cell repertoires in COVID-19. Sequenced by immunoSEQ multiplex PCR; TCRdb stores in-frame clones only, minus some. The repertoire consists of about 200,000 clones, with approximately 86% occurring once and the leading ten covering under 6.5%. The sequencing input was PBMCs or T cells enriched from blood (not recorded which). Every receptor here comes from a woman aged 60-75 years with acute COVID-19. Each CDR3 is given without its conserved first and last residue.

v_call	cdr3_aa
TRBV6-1	ASSEALAGGYNEQF
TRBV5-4	ASSLQGSNTGELF
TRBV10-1	ASSESATGGTDTQY
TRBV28	ASRRQWDSGSYNSPLH
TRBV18	ASSPGQENYGYT
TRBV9	ASSVPQGGTGELF
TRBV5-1	ASRSGTANTGELF
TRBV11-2	ASSLDPRARSEETQY
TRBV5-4	ASSLGGQGSEKLF
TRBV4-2	ASSQTGVPYSNQPQH
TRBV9	ASSVEAGASTDTQY
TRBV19	ASRTTRGGRTEAF
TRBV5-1	ASSSVGGSSDGYT
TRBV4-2	ASSPEGLARYEQY
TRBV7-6	ASSPVLAADTQY
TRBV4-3	ASSHEAGGAGYGYT
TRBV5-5	ASSSRDYHGYT
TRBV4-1	ASSRRTGQHSTDTQY
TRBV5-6	ASSQEIYGYT
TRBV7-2	ASSPRGSGGATDTQY
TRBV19	ASSPGLANEQF
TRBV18	ASSPGQLNTEAF
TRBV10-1	ASSEAGVNNEQF
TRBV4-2	ASSQDPRVTNEKLF
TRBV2	ASRSGPGEKTQY
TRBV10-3	AINTGLAGNNEQF
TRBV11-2	ATTGGGFTGELF
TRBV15	ATSRWALANEKLF
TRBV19	ASSPFLQGSRFEAF
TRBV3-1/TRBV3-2	ASSQEGQGRYEQY
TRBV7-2	ASSWGGPVATQY
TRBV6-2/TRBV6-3	ASSRDRGPSGANVLT
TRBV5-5	ASSPQGAGGGEQF
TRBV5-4	ASSDLTRYNEQF
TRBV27	ASSITGGADGYT
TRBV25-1	ASSETGNRDREQF
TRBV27	ASSTRTGKTEAF
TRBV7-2	ASSLVLAGGPYQETQY
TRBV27	ASSLHREIIRSAQH
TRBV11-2	ASSRLRGRSGNTIY
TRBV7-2	ASSLGVAGGLSRTDTQY
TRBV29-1	SAQQGDQPQH
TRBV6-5	ASRVAGGPDTQY
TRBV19	ASSIDRGRLHT
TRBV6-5	ASSYSRLQDEQF
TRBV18	ASSPPGLSGGGLRDEQF
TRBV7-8	ASSPRDRGRENGYT
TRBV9	ASSVASGLGYEQY
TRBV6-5	ASSLTVPIDQPQH
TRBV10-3	AISDSISNQPQH
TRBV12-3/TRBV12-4	ASRDRPREKLF
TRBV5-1	ASSSYERTQGQF
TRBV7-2	ASSFRTGAPRTEAF
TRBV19	ASSIDLGDPRASTEAF
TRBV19	ASGQGADEKLF
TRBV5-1	ASSLGQGNYGYT
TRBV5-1	ASSVDLGQGGGYT
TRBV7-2	ASSHSDRAGGYT
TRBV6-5	ASSYGTGITGELF